The 2 T cell receptor beta chains below come from one sample, sequenced in a study of T cell clonality in common variable immunodeficiency. Clones were read by immunoSEQ multiplex PCR, and TCRdb kept only the in-frame ones, dropping some. The sample holds some 80,000 clones, and no clone turns up only once. The specimen was peripheral blood mononuclear cells. The receptors were sampled from a person aged 18 to 70 in good health.

This clone has ten or more counts. Relative to the germline gene, one junction end is altered; a read error may explain this. The observed sequence ends 3 residues before the CDR3 terminus, with the missing tail filled in from the germline J gene. J is TRBJ1-5 and V is TRBV7-7; no reliable D call. The CDR3 sequence is 13 residues long. Germline V lookup: CDR1 SSHAT, CDR2 FNYEAQ (reference sequence). The CDR3 sequence: CASSSLGWQPQHF. CDR3 DNA (partial): TGTGCTAGCAGCTCCTTAGGGTGGCAGCCC.

Concerning this clone itself: The read terminates 3 residues before the CDR3 end, so the remaining end is supplied by the germline J gene. The J gene is TRBJ2-5, the V gene TRBV7-9; tentative D call: TRBD2 (5 bases). V lost 6 bases and J 1 base, leaving 12 bases between the germline ends. CDR3 length: 14 amino acids. CDR1 is SEHNR, CDR2 FQNEAQ, per germline (reference sequence). Partial CDR3 DNA: TGTGCCAGCAGTCCGCGGGTCCTCCAAGAGACC. Encoded protein: CASSPRVLQET. The whole CDR3 is CASSPRVLQETQYF.